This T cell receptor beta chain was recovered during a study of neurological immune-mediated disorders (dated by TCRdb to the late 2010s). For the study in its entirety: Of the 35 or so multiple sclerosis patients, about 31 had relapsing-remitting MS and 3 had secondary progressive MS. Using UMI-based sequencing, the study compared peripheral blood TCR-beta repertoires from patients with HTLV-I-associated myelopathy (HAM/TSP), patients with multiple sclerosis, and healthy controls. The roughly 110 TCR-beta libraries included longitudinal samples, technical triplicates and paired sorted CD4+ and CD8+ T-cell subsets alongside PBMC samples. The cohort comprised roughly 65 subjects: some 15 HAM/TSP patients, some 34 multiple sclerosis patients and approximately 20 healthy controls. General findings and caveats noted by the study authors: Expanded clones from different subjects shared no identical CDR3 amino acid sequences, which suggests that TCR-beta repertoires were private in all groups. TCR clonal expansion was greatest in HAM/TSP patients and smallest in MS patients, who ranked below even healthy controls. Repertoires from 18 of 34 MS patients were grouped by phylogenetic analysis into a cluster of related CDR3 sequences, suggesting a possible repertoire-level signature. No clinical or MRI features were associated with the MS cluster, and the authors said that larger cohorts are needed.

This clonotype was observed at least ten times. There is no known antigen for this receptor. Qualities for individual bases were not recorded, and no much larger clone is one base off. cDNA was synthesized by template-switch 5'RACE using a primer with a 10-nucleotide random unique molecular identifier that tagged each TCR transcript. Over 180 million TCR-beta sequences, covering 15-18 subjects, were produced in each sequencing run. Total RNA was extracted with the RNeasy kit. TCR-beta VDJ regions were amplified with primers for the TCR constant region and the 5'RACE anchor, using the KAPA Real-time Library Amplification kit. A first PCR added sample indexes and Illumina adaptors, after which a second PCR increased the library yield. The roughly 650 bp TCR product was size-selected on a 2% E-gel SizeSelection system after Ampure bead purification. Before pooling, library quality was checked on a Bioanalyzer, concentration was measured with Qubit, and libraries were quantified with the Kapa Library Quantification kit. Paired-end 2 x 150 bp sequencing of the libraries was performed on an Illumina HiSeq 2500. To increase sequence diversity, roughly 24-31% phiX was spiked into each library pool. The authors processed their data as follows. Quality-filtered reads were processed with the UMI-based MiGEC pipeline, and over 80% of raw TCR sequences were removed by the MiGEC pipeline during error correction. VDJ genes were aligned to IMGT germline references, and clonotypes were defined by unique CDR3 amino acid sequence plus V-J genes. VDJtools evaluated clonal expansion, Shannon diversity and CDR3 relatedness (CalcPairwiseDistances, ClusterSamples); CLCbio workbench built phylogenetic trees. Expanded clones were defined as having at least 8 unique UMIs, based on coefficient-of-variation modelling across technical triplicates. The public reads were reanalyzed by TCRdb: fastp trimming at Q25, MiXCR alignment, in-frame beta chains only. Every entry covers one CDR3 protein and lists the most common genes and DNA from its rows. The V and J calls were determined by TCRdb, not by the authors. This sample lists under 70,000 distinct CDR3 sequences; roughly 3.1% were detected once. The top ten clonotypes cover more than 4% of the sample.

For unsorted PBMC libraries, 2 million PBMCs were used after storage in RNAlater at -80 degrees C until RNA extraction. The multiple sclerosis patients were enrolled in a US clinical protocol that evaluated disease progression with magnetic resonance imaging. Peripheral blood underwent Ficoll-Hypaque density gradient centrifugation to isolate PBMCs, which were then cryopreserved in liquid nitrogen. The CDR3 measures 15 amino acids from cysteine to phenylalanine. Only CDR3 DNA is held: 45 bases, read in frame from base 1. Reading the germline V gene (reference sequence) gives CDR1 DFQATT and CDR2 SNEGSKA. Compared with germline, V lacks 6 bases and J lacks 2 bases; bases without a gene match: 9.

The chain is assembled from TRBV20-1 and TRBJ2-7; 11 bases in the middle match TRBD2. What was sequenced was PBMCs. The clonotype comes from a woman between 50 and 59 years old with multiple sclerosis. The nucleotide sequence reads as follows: TGCAGTGCCGCCAACCTAGCGGGAGGCCCCTACGAGCAGTACTTC. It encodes CSAANLAGGPYEQYF.